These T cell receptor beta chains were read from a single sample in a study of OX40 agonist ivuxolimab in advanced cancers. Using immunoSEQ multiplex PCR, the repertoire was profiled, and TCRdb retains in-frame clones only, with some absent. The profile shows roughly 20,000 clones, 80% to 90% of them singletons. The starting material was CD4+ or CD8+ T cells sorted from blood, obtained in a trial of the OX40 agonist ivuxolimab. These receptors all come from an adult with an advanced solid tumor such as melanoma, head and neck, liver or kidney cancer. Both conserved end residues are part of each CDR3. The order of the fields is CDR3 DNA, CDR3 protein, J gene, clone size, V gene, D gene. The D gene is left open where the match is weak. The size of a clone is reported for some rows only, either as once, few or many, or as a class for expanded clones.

TGCACCAGCAGCCAACGACAGGGGGCGGTAGATACGCAGTATTTT,CTSSQRQGAVDTQYF,TRBJ2-3,NA,TRBV1,NA
TGTGCCAGCAGCTTGGGTGATCGGTCCGGGGAGCTGTTTTTT,CASSLGDRSGELFF,TRBJ2-2,NA,TRBV5-6,NA
TGTGCCAGCAGTTATGGGGGGAACACTGAAGCTTTCTTT,CASSYGGNTEAFF,TRBJ1-1,once,TRBV27,NA
TGCAGCACCTCTAGCGGACAGTACGAGCAGTACTTC,CSTSSGQYEQYF,TRBJ2-7,few,TRBV29-1,NA
TGTGCCAGTAGTATCTGGACAGGGAGGCTGGCAGATACGCAGTATTTT,CASSIWTGRLADTQYF,TRBJ2-3,NA,TRBV19,TRBD1
TGTGCCAGCAGGAAGGGACAGAGTGAAGCTTTCTTT,CASRKGQSEAFF,TRBJ1-1,NA,TRBV6-6,TRBD1
TGTGCCAGCAGAGCCCAGGTAGCAGACACAGATACGCAGTATTTT,CASRAQVADTDTQYF,TRBJ2-3,once,TRBV5-4,NA
TGTGCCAGCTCAGCCGGTGGGGGCTCTGGAAACACCATATATTTT,CASSAGGGSGNTIYF,TRBJ1-3,NA,TRBV18,NA
TGTGCCAGTAGTATAGACACAGGGGCTGGAAACACCATATATTTT,CASSIDTGAGNTIYF,TRBJ1-3,NA,TRBV19,TRBD1
TGCGCCAGCAGCTTGGCCAGCCGAGGGAGCTTACAAGAGACCCAGTACTTC,CASSLASRGSLQETQYF,TRBJ2-5,NA,TRBV5-1,NA
TGTGCCAGCAGCTTGGCGGGGGGGGATCAGCCCCAGCATTTT,CASSLAGGDQPQHF,TRBJ1-5,NA,TRBV5-6,NA
TGTGCCAGCAGGGACAGGGGATTTGGCACAGATACGCAGTATTTT,CASRDRGFGTDTQYF,TRBJ2-3,NA,TRBV6-1,TRBD1
TGTGCCAGCACCCCCGGGGCCTCCTACGAGCAGTACTTC,CASTPGASYEQYF,TRBJ2-7,once,TRBV11-3,NA
TGTGCCAGCAGCTTAGGGCGGGAGGCCCAAGATACGCAGTATTTT,CASSLGREAQDTQYF,TRBJ2-3,NA,TRBV7-9,TRBD2
TGCAGTGCAACAGGGCACAACGAGCAGTACTTC,CSATGHNEQYF,TRBJ2-7,NA,TRBV20-1,NA
TGTGCCAGCAGTTACAGCCTCCAGCGGGAGGTTGAGCAGTACTTC,CASSYSLQREVEQYF,TRBJ2-7,NA,TRBV6-6,TRBD2
TGTGCCAGCAGTTACCGCCAGCGGGGTACCCGCCACGAGCAGTACTTC,CASSYRQRGTRHEQYF,TRBJ2-7,NA,TRBV6-6,TRBD2
TGTGCCAGCAGCTTATCAGCCACCCCGGGGGGGGGCAATGAGCAGTTCTTC,CASSLSATPGGGNEQFF,TRBJ2-1,NA,TRBV7-3,TRBD2
TGTGCCAGTAGTATGAAGGGAGGGACTGAAGCTTTCTTT,CASSMKGGTEAFF,TRBJ1-1,NA,TRBV19,NA
TGCGCCAGCAGTGAGTCCAACCACAGGGGTCTTTGGTACGAGCAGTACTTC,CASSESNHRGLWYEQYF,TRBJ2-7,NA,TRBV10-2,TRBD1
TGTGCCAGCAGCTTGGGGACTAGCGGAGGCCTCTACGAGCAGTACTTC,CASSLGTSGGLYEQYF,TRBJ2-7,NA,TRBV7-2,TRBD2
TGTGCCAGCAAAAACCCCGGGACCAAAAACACAGATGCGCAGTATTTT,CASKNPGTKNTDAQYF,TRBJ2-3,NA,TRBV6-6,NA